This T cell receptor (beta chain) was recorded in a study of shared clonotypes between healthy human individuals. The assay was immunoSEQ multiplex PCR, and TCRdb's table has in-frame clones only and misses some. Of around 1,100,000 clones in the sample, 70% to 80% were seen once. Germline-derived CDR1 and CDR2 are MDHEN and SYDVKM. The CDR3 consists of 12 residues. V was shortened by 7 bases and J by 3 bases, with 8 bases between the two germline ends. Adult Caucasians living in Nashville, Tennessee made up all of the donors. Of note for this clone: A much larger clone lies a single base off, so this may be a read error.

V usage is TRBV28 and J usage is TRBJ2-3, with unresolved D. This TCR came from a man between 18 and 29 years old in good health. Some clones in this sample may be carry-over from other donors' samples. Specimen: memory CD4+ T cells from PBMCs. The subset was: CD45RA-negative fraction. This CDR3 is CASNLGTDTQYF. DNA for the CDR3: TGTGCCAGCAACCTAGGAACAGATACGCAGTATTTT.